The T cell receptor beta chain described here comes from a study of T cell responses to AZD1222 COVID-19 vaccine. Generated by immunoSEQ multiplex PCR, the TCRdb table keeps only in-frame clones and is missing some. This table holds 150,000 to 200,000 clones, about 90% found once. Germline-derived CDR1 and CDR2 are KGHSH and LQKENI. There are 13 residues in the CDR3. Trimming pared 4 bases from V and 2 bases from J, leaving 8 bases between. Remarks on this clone: Other DNA sequences of this sample code for an identical CDR3.

The starting material was peripheral blood, obtained 28 days after the second AZD1222 dose. The sequence derives from an adult who received the AZD1222 COVID-19 vaccine. The chain has TRBV18 and TRBJ1-1; maybe TRBD1 (6 bases). The CDR3, as DNA: TGTGCCAGCTCACAGGGGGGAAACACTGAAGCTTTCTTT. Translated: CASSQGGNTEAFF.